This T cell receptor (beta chain) was found in a study of T-cell memory formation after mild COVID-19. In the study overall: In these data, TCR clusters were largely donor specific. Findings and limits, study-wide: The SARS-CoV-2 specificity of second-wave clones reaching peak at day 37 remained unverified. Later expanders leaned CD4+, whereas day 15 to 85 contracting clones were balanced CD4/CD8.

The CDR3 loop spans 14 amino acids. Trimming removed 9 bases from V and 3 bases from J, with 15 bases in between. The germline gives CDR1 MDHEN, CDR2 SYDVKM. 5'RACE, which relied on constant-segment primers, yielded TCR alpha and TCR beta cDNA libraries carrying sample barcodes and UMIs. TCRdb reanalysed the 5' RACE reads using MiXCR and keeps one entry per CDR3 protein. The repertoire consists of roughly 260,000 distinct CDR3 sequences, with about a sixth occurring once and the leading ten covering approximately 3.6%. This clonotype was counted between two and nine times. Its antigen remains unknown.

V is TRBV28 and J is TRBJ1-5, with D possibly being TRBD1 (5 bases). The sequence came from a man younger than 30 who had mild COVID-19 (a few samples of this study predate the infection). Cell type and time point are not known. The specimen sequenced was PBMCs or a T cell subset sorted from them (not recorded which). The chain's CDR3 is CASSVGVYNQPQHF. CDR3 nucleotide sequence: TGTGCCAGTTCCGTGGGGGTGTACAATCAGCCCCAGCATTTT.